The clone carrying this T cell receptor (beta chain) appeared a single time. The record originates from a study of blood T cell repertoires in COVID-19. Germline V CDR1 and CDR2: MNHEY, SMNVEV (reference sequence). CDR3 length: 14 residues. Trimming took off 2 bases at V and 6 bases at J, with 14 bases between the two ends. TCRdb keeps only in-frame clones here, not all; method: immunoSEQ multiplex PCR. The sample has roughly 180,000 clones; roughly four fifths are singletons. V and J are TRBV27 and TRBJ2-7; D is perhaps TRBD1 (6 bases). The source is a man aged 40-49 years who had recovered from COVID-19. Sample: PBMCs or T cells enriched from blood (not recorded which). The CDR3 nucleotides are TGTGCCAGCAGTTTAAATGGGGTGGGGGCCGAGCAGTACTTC. Protein product: CASSLNGVGAEQYF.